A selection of T cell receptor beta chains follows, all from one sample in a study of T cells in Graves' hyperthyroidism and ophthalmopathy. Via MiXCR, TCRdb re-called the multiplex PCR reads, giving one row per CDR3 protein. Found here are about 600,000 distinct CDR3 sequences, approximately 16% of them singletons; the top ten hold less than 3.5%. The material sequenced was blood. These receptors originate from a woman in her forties with Graves' ophthalmopathy. The CDR3 runs from the conserved cysteine through the conserved F or W. D genes are given only for firm matches. Clone size is stated in some rows and not others, as once, few, many or a class when expanded.

>TRBD1|few|TRBV20-1|TRBJ1-2
CSARRSGTGSHGYTF
TGCAGTGCTAGGAGGTCCGGGACAGGGTCGCATGGCTACACCTTC
>.|few|TRBV7-9|TRBJ1-4
CASSLRDLREKLFF
TGTGCCAGCAGCCTCCGGGACCTGAGGGAAAAACTGTTTTTT
>TRBD1|.|TRBV29-1|TRBJ2-2
CSAVRDRNTGELFF
TGCAGCGCTGTGAGGGACAGAAACACCGGGGAGCTGTTTTTT
>.|few|TRBV12-3/TRBV12-4|TRBJ1-6
CASSLRGEINSPLHF
TGTGCCAGCAGTTTGAGAGGGGAAATTAATTCACCCCTCCACTTT
>TRBD2|.|TRBV7-9|TRBJ2-5
CASSGLDRGRTSGSETQYF
TGTGCCAGCAGCGGACTGGACAGGGGTAGGACTAGCGGGAGTGAGACCCAGTACTTC
>TRBD2|.|TRBV5-1|TRBJ2-1
CASSFSGDSYNEQFF
TGCGCCAGCAGCTTTAGCGGGGACTCCTACAATGAGCAGTTCTTC
>.|many|TRBV20-1|TRBJ1-5
CSARVGQGLQPQHF
TGCAGTGCTAGAGTTGGGCAGGGTCTTCAGCCCCAGCATTTT
>.|.|TRBV5-1|TRBJ2-5
CASRAGLETQYF
TGCGCCAGCCGGGCAGGACTGGAGACCCAGTACTTC
>TRBD1|many|TRBV18|TRBJ2-5
CASSSRGGLRETQYF
TGTGCCAGCTCTTCGAGAGGGGGCTTGAGAGAGACCCAGTACTTC
>TRBD2|.|TRBV10-3|TRBJ2-3
CATGEERGLTDTQYF
TGTGCCACCGGGGAAGAGCGGGGACTCACAGATACGCAGTATTTT
>.|many|TRBV7-2|TRBJ2-7
CASSLVGTTSYEQYF
TGTGCCAGCAGCTTAGTGGGGACAACCTCCTACGAGCAGTACTTC
>.|.|TRBV10-3|TRBJ1-6
CAISESNLMGGNSPLHF
TGTGCCATCAGTGAGTCGAATCTAATGGGGGGGAATTCACCCCTCCACTTT
>TRBD1|.|TRBV5-1|TRBJ1-1
CASSSGTGGRGDTEAFF
TGCGCCAGCAGCTCCGGGACAGGGGGCAGGGGCGACACTGAAGCTTTCTTT
>.|many|TRBV20-1|TRBJ2-5
CSARVGGTQYF
TGCAGTGCTAGAGTAGGGGGGACCCAGTACTTC
>TRBD2|few|TRBV9|TRBJ2-1
CASSVGLAGEDEQFF
TGTGCCAGCAGCGTAGGCCTAGCGGGAGAAGATGAGCAGTTCTTC
>TRBD2|once|TRBV19|TRBJ2-7
CASSTGTTREQYF
TGTGCCAGTAGTACCGGGACTACCCGCGAGCAGTACTTC
>.|.|TRBV29-1|TRBJ2-1
CSVEDLLASSYNEQFF
TGCAGCGTTGAAGATCTCCTAGCCAGCTCCTACAATGAGCAGTTCTTC
>.|many|TRBV6-1|TRBJ1-5
CASSERADRSNQPQHF
TGTGCCAGCAGTGAACGTGCAGACCGTAGCAATCAGCCCCAGCATTTT
>.|few|TRBV10-2|TRBJ2-3
CASTTSLGTQYF
TGCGCCAGCACTACCTCGTTGGGTACGCAGTATTTT
>.|.|TRBV7-2|TRBJ2-1
CASSFGLNYNEQFF
TGTGCCAGCAGCTTTGGACTGAACTACAATGAGCAGTTCTTC
>TRBD2|.|TRBV5-1|TRBJ2-3
CASSSGTSGNTDTQYF
TGCGCCAGCAGCTCCGGGACTAGCGGAAACACAGATACGCAGTATTTT
>.|few|TRBV7-8|TRBJ1-3
CASRARDGLFSGNTIYF
TGTGCCAGCAGGGCTCGGGATGGTTTGTTCTCTGGAAACACCATATATTTT
>.|few|TRBV2|TRBJ2-5
CASRSRETQYF
TGTGCCAGCAGGAGCCGGGAGACCCAGTACTTC
>.|.|TRBV18|TRBJ2-6
CASSPVLSGANVLTF
TGTGCCAGCTCACCAGTGCTCTCTGGGGCCAACGTCCTGACTTTC
>.|many|TRBV20-1|TRBJ1-1
CSARLGGFNTEAFF
TGCAGTGCTAGGCTCGGGGGATTTAACACTGAAGCTTTCTTT
>.|.|TRBV12-3/TRBV12-4|TRBJ2-1
CASRERLYIEQFF
TGTGCCAGCAGGGAGCGACTCTACATTGAGCAGTTCTTC
>TRBD1|.|TRBV19|TRBJ1-5
CASSIRFVPQTGGSNQPQHF
TGTGCCAGTAGTATTCGTTTTGTCCCGCAGACAGGGGGAAGCAATCAGCCCCAGCATTTT
>.|many|TRBV3-1|TRBJ1-2
CASSQEWGRNGGYTF
TGTGCCAGCAGCCAAGAATGGGGGAGGAATGGTGGCTACACCTTC
>TRBD2|few|TRBV7-9|TRBJ2-1
CASSLEGSLAGLSNEQFF
TGTGCCAGCAGCTTAGAGGGATCGCTAGCGGGCCTTTCCAATGAGCAGTTCTTC
>.|few|TRBV6-1|TRBJ1-1
CASSARDTEAFF
TGTGCCAGCAGCGCCAGGGATACTGAAGCTTTCTTT
>.|.|TRBV6-1|TRBJ2-5
CASSKQGRYQETQYF
TGTGCCAGCTCAAAACAGGGGAGGTACCAAGAGACCCAGTACTTC
>.|many|TRBV12-3/TRBV12-4|TRBJ2-3
CASSLRVAGTDTQYF
TGTGCCAGCAGTTTAAGGGTGGCAGGCACAGATACGCAGTATTTT
>TRBD2|many|TRBV3-1|TRBJ2-3
CASSLHLGGPPDTQYF
TGTGCCAGCAGCCTTCATCTGGGAGGGCCGCCAGATACGCAGTATTTT
>TRBD2|few|TRBV5-1|TRBJ2-7
CASSLGTSGSGPGSYEQYF
TGCGCCAGCAGCTTGGGGACTAGCGGGAGTGGACCCGGCTCCTACGAGCAGTACTTC
>.|many|TRBV3-1|TRBJ2-7
CASSQDFTYEQYF
TGTGCCAGCAGCCAAGACTTCACCTACGAGCAGTACTTC
>.|few|TRBV7-2|TRBJ2-2
CASSLDSGVRTGELFF
TGTGCCAGCAGCTTAGACTCAGGGGTACGCACCGGGGAGCTGTTTTTT